The next 3 T cell receptor beta chains were all read from a single sample in a study of OX40 agonist ivuxolimab in advanced cancers. This table comes from immunoSEQ multiplex PCR, and its TCRdb copy is limited to in-frame clones, with some not included. Of about 41,000 clones in the sample, about 85% were seen once. The sequencing used CD4+ or CD8+ T cells sorted from blood, collected in a trial of the OX40 agonist ivuxolimab. These receptors all stem from an adult with an advanced solid tumor such as melanoma, head and neck, liver or kidney cancer.

The rearrangement uses TRBV9 and TRBJ2-1; 8 bases align to TRBD2. Per the germline V gene, CDR1 is SGDLS and CDR2 is YYNGEE. The CDR3 runs 15 residues. V was clipped by 4 bases and J by 4 bases; unmatched bases: 7. CDR3 in amino acids: CASSPAASGYNEQFF. Here the CDR3 DNA reads TGTGCCAGCAGCCCAGCGGCTAGCGGGTACAATGAGCAGTTCTTC.

This clone was counted only a few times. This sequence joins TRBV11-3 and TRBJ2-3; 8 bases are a match to TRBD2. CDR3 length equals 14 residues. The germline V gene encodes CDR1 SGHNT and CDR2 YENEEA. V shed 5 bases, J shed 1 base, and the junction held 2 bases outside the gene matches. CDR3 residues: CASSPLAGTDTQYF. Here the CDR3 DNA reads TGTGCCAGCAGCCCACTAGCGGGCACAGATACGCAGTATTTT.

The CDR3 DNA reads as TGTGCCAGCACCCCGGCGGGGCTAAGTGGTGAAAAACTGTTTTTT. Translation: CASTPAGLSGEKLFF. The gene calls are TRBV6-6 and TRBJ1-4; D is perhaps TRBD1 (5 bases). The CDR3 is made up of 15 amino acids. Germline CDR1 and CDR2: MNHNY and SVGAGI (reference sequence). Trimming shortened V by 7 bases and J by 7 bases, and 19 bases separated the two germline ends.